Listed below are T cell receptor beta chains from one sample, sequenced in a study of shared clonotypes between healthy human individuals. Some clones are missing from TCRdb's copy, which holds only in-frame ones; the method was immunoSEQ multiplex PCR. The data show fewer than 1.4 million clones, about 84% seen once. Sequencing was done on a sample of memory CD4+ T cells from PBMCs. These receptors were collected from a man younger than 30 in good health. Some clones in this sample may be carry-over from other donors' samples. CDR3s include the opening cysteine and the closing phenylalanine or tryptophan. D genes are given only for firm matches. Clone sizes are given selectively: once, few, many, or a class where the clone is expanded.

v_gene	j_gene	len	d_gene	abundance	CDR3aa	CDR3nt
TRBV5-6	TRBJ1-2	13	-	-	CASRLVASNGYTF	TGTGCCAGCAGGTTGGTGGCAAGCAATGGCTACACCTTC
TRBV5-1	TRBJ2-1	17	TRBD2	-	CASSFVVSASGSNEQFF	TGCGCCAGCAGCTTTGTCGTGTCGGCTAGCGGGAGCAATGAGCAGTTCTTC
TRBV6-1	TRBJ2-7	16	-	-	CASSERTPYGLYEQYF	TGTGCCAGCAGTGAAAGGACACCTTATGGACTCTACGAGCAGTACTTC
TRBV28	TRBJ1-2	16	-	-	CASSSTGRVYGYGYTF	TGTGCCAGCAGTTCAACAGGGCGGGTGTATGGCTATGGCTACACCTTC
TRBV2	TRBJ1-1	14	-	once	CASSVEPGRTEAFF	TGTGCCAGCAGTGTAGAACCGGGGCGAACTGAAGCTTTCTTT
TRBV27	TRBJ2-5	13	-	-	CASRNRLVETQYF	TGTGCCAGCAGAAATAGGTTGGTGGAGACCCAGTACTTC
TRBV20-1	TRBJ2-7	11	-	few	CSAFNSYEQYF	TGCAGTGCTTTTAACTCGTACGAGCAGTACTTC
TRBV7-9	TRBJ2-1	14	TRBD1	once	CASSRRQGDNEQFF	TGTGCCAGCAGCCGACGTCAGGGGGACAATGAGCAGTTCTTC
TRBV6-1	TRBJ2-5	14	-	-	CASVEQGRRETQYF	TGTGCCAGCGTCGAGCAGGGTAGGCGGGAGACCCAGTACTTC
TRBV7-6	TRBJ2-5	14	TRBD1	-	CASSNRGLRETQYF	TGTGCCAGCAGCAACAGGGGGCTGAGGGAGACCCAGTACTTC
TRBV27	TRBJ2-1	15	-	-	CASSLFGGRGNEQFF	TGTGCCAGCAGTTTATTTGGGGGGAGAGGTAATGAGCAGTTCTTC
TRBV7-3	TRBJ2-5	13	TRBD2	-	CARSSGGRETQYF	TGTGCCAGGAGTTCGGGAGGAAGGGAGACCCAGTACTTC
TRBV19	TRBJ1-5	16	-	-	CASSITGGAGIQPQHF	TGTGCCAGTAGTATAACTGGGGGGGCGGGTATCCAGCCCCAGCATTTT
TRBV14	TRBJ2-1	16	TRBD2	once	CASSQVAGGLYNEQFF	TGTGCCAGCAGCCAGGTAGCGGGAGGTCTCTACAATGAGCAGTTCTTC
TRBV28	TRBJ1-6	15	-	-	CASRDGGTYNSPLHF	TGTGCCAGCAGGGATGGGGGGACGTATAATTCACCCCTCCACTTT
TRBV2	TRBJ1-1	12	-	-	CASSVDRAEAFF	TGTGCCAGCAGTGTCGACAGAGCTGAAGCTTTCTTT
TRBV11-2	TRBJ1-2	14	-	-	CATKPVKEPRGYTF	TGTGCCACAAAGCCGGTGAAAGAGCCTCGGGGCTACACCTTC
TRBV28	TRBJ1-5	14	-	few	CASMPHPGAQPQHF	TGTGCCAGCATGCCCCACCCGGGGGCTCAGCCCCAGCATTTT
TRBV5-1	TRBJ2-1	15	-	-	CASSFDEGSYNEQFF	TGCGCCAGCAGCTTTGACGAGGGCTCCTACAATGAGCAGTTCTTC
TRBV4-2	TRBJ2-4	14	TRBD2	-	CASSQGDSGRIQYF	TGTGCCAGCAGCCAAGGTGATAGCGGGCGAATTCAGTACTTC
TRBV7-2	TRBJ2-7	15	-	-	CASSLRTWSSYEQYF	TGTGCCAGCAGCTTAAGGACTTGGAGCTCCTACGAGCAGTACTTC
TRBV11-3	TRBJ2-7	14	-	once	CASSLDGSRGEQYF	TGTGCCAGCAGCTTAGATGGGTCTCGGGGCGAGCAGTACTTC
TRBV2	TRBJ2-3	15	-	-	CASSHRTPSTDTQYF	TGTGCCAGCAGTCACCGGACCCCTAGCACAGATACGCAGTATTTT
TRBV5-1	TRBJ2-1	16	TRBD2	-	CASSSGTSGRGGEQFF	TGCGCCAGCAGCTCGGGGACTAGCGGGAGAGGCGGTGAGCAGTTCTTC
TRBV5-1	TRBJ2-1	14	-	few	CASSLKATTGVKFF	TGCGCCAGCAGCTTGAAAGCTACCACGGGAGTGAAGTTCTTC
TRBV5-5	TRBJ2-1	13	-	-	CASSLRDLAEQFF	TGTGCCAGCAGCCTAAGGGACTTAGCCGAGCAGTTCTTC
TRBV5-1	TRBJ2-1	16	-	-	CASSLVPTRSYNEQFF	TGCGCCAGCAGCTTGGTGCCGACGCGATCCTACAATGAGCAGTTCTTC
TRBV28	TRBJ2-3	15	-	-	CASSPRQSGTDTQYF	TGTGCCAGCAGTCCCCGACAGTCTGGCACAGATACGCAGTATTTT
TRBV5-4	TRBJ1-1	14	-	-	CASSSPGGRTEAFF	TGTGCCAGCAGCTCACCCGGAGGGAGGACTGAAGCTTTCTTT
TRBV6-1	TRBJ1-5	15	-	once	CASSPQTGPVLPQHF	TGTGCCAGCAGCCCCCAGACCGGTCCGGTGTTGCCCCAGCATTTT
TRBV4-1	TRBJ2-1	13	TRBD2	-	CASSPRESGEQFF	TGCGCCAGCAGCCCGCGGGAGTCCGGTGAGCAGTTCTTC
TRBV2	TRBJ1-5	15	-	few	CASSIGQGGNQPQHF	TGTGCCAGCAGTATCGGCCAAGGGGGCAATCAGCCCCAGCATTTT
TRBV27	TRBJ2-5	13	-	few	CASSLVSQETQYF	TGTGCCAGCAGTTTGGTCAGCCAAGAGACCCAGTACTTC
TRBV5-8	TRBJ2-5	14	TRBD1	few	CASSSPGGDETQYF	TGTGCCAGCAGCTCGCCAGGGGGCGATGAGACCCAGTACTTC
TRBV28	TRBJ2-7	14	-	-	CASSYYTTPYEQYF	TGTGCCAGCAGTTACTACACGACCCCCTACGAGCAGTACTTC
TRBV28	TRBJ2-7	15	TRBD1	-	CASHTRDRASYEQYF	TGTGCCAGCCATACACGGGACAGGGCCTCCTACGAGCAGTACTTC
TRBV30	TRBJ1-4	14	-	-	CAWSVSAMTEKLFF	TGTGCCTGGAGTGTCTCTGCTATGACTGAAAAACTGTTTTTT
TRBV10-3	TRBJ2-3	14	TRBD2	-	CAMGGVVSTDTQYF	TGTGCCATGGGAGGGGTTGTTAGCACAGATACGCAGTATTTT
TRBV5-1	TRBJ2-1	14	TRBD2	-	CASRTSGYYNEQFF	TGCGCCAGCCGGACTAGCGGGTACTACAATGAGCAGTTCTTC
TRBV9	TRBJ2-5	16	-	-	CASTVGQGTYQETQYF	TGTGCCAGCACCGTAGGGCAGGGAACGTACCAAGAGACCCAGTACTTC
TRBV15	TRBJ2-7	18	-	few	CATSRDPSALYTAYEQYF	TGTGCCACCAGCAGAGACCCTTCGGCCCTTTATACAGCCTACGAGCAGTACTTC
TRBV7-8	TRBJ1-2	14	-	-	CASSPPSGGYGYTF	TGTGCCAGCAGCCCGCCCTCGGGGGGGTATGGCTACACCTTC
TRBV4-3	TRBJ2-3	19	-	-	CASSQEVGRQGGGTDTQYF	TGCGCCAGCAGCCAAGAGGTGGGGAGGCAGGGTGGGGGCACAGATACGCAGTATTTT
TRBV7-2	TRBJ2-7	14	-	-	CASSLEWGLNEQYF	TGTGCCAGCAGCTTAGAATGGGGACTTAACGAGCAGTACTTC
TRBV5-1	TRBJ1-3	15	-	-	CASSQLGQLGNTIYF	TGCGCCAGCAGCCAGCTCGGGCAGTTAGGAAACACCATATATTTT
TRBV9	TRBJ2-1	15	-	few	CASSVSGSIYNEQFF	TGTGCCAGCAGCGTATCCGGGAGCATCTACAATGAGCAGTTCTTC
TRBV6-6	TRBJ1-1	11	-	-	CASSYKEEAFF	TGTGCCAGCAGTTACAAGGAAGAAGCTTTCTTT
TRBV5-1	TRBJ1-1	13	-	-	CASSSQEAGEAFF	TGCGCCAGCAGCTCCCAGGAGGCTGGTGAAGCTTTCTTT
TRBV28	TRBJ2-7	15	TRBD1	many	CASSLAGQGAYEQYF	TGTGCCAGCAGTTTAGCGGGACAGGGGGCCTACGAGCAGTACTTC
TRBV28	TRBJ2-7	16	-	-	CASSPGVRTPTYEQYF	TGTGCCAGCAGTCCGGGAGTCCGGACTCCCACCTACGAGCAGTACTTC
TRBV28	TRBJ2-7	11	-	-	CASSLRYEQYF	TGTGCCAGCAGTTTAAGATACGAGCAGTACTTC
TRBV6-5	TRBJ2-7	15	-	once	CASSSKAGGRYEQYF	TGTGCCAGCAGTTCAAAGGCTGGGGGCAGATACGAGCAGTACTTC